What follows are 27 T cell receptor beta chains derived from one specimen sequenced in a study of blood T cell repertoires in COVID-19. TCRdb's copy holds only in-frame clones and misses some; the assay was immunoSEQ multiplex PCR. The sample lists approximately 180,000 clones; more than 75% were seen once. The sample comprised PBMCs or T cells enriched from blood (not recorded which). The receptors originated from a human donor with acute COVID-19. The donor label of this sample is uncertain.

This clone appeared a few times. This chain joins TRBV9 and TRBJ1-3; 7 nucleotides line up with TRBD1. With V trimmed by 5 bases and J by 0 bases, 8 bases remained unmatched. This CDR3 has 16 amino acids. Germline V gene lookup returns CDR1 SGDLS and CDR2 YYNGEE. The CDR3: CASSGTAVNSGNTIYF. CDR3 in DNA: TGTGCCAGCAGTGGGACAGCCGTTAACTCTGGAAACACCATATATTTT.

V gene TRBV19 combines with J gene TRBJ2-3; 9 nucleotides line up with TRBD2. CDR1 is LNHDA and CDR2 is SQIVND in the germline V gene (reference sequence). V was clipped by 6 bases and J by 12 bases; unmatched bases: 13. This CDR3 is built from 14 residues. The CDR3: CASRDRRGGLKQYF. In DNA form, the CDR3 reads TGTGCCAGTAGGGACCGGCGGGGGGGCCTTAAACAGTATTTT.

The CDR3 bases are TGTGCCAGCAGCGCCGGACAGGGGGCGAAAAGAACTGAAGCTTTCTTT. It specifies CASSAGQGAKRTEAFF. This chain joins TRBV21-1 and TRBJ1-1; the table gives TRBD1 as D, unverified against the DNA. TRBV21-1 is noted as a pseudogene. The length of the CDR3 is 16 residues.

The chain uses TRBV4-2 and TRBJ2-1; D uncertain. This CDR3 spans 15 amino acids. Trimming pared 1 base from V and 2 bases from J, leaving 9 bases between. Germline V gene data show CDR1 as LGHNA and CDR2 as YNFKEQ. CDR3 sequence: CASSQGERAYNEQFF. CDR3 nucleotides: TGTGCCAGCAGCCAAGGTGAACGGGCCTACAATGAGCAGTTCTTC.

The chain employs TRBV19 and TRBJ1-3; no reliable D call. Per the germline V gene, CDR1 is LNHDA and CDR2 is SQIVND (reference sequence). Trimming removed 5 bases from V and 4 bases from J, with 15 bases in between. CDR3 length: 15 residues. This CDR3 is CASSLRHGNGNTIYF. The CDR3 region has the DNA TGTGCCAGTAGTCTTCGACACGGCAACGGAAACACCATATATTTT.

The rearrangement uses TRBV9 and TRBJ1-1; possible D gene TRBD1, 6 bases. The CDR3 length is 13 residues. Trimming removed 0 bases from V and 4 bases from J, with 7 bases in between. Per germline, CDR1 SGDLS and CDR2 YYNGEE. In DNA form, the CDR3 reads TGTGCCAGCAGCGTAGGGGGGCTCACTGAAGCTTTCTTT. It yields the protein CASSVGGLTEAFF.

CDR3 nucleotide sequence: TGTGCCAGCAGTGAAGCGCCTAGCGGCGCAGATACGCAGTATTTT. This codes for CASSEAPSGADTQYF. The V call is TRBV2, the J call TRBJ2-3; 7 positions match TRBD2. This CDR3 has 15 residues. The J segment lost 4 bases and the V segment lost 0 bases, leaving 4 bases of the junction unmatched. Germline V gene lookup returns CDR1 SNHLY and CDR2 FYNNEI.

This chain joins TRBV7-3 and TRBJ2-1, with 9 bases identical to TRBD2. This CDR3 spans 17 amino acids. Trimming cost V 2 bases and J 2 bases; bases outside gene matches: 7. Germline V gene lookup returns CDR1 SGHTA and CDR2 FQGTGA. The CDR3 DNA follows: TGTGCCAGCAGCTTACCCTCCAGCGGGGGGCCCTACAATGAGCAGTTCTTC. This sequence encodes CASSLPSSGGPYNEQFF.

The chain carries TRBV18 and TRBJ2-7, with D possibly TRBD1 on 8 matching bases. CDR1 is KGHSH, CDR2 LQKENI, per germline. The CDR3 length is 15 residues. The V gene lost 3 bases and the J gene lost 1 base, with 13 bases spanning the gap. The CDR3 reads CASSPDREGSYEQYF. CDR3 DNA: TGTGCCAGCTCACCGGACAGGGAGGGATCCTACGAGCAGTACTTC.

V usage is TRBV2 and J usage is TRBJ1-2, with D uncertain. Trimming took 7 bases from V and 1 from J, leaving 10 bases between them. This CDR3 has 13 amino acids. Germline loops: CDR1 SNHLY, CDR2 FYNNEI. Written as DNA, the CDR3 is TGTGCCAGCATAGCAGGACTTAACTATGGCTACACCTTC. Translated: CASIAGLNYGYTF.

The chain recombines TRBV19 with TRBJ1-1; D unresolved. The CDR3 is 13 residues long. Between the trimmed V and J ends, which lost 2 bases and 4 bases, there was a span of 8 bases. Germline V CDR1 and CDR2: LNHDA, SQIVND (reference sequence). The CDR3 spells CASSIRETTEAFF. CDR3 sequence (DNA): TGTGCCAGTAGTATAAGGGAGACCACTGAAGCTTTCTTT.

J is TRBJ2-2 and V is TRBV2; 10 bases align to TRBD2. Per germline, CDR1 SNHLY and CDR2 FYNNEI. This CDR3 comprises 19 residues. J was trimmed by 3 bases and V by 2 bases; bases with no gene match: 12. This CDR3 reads CASSESLSGGAGDTGELFF. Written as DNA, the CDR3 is TGTGCCAGCAGTGAAAGTCTAAGCGGGGGGGCAGGCGACACCGGGGAGCTGTTTTTT. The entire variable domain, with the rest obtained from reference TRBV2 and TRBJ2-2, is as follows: EPEVTQTPSHQVTQMGQEVILRCVPISNHLYFYWYRQILGQKVEFLVSFYNNEISEKSEIFDDQFSVERPDGSNFTLKIRSTKLEDSAMYFCASSESLSGGAGDTGELFFGEGSRLTVL.

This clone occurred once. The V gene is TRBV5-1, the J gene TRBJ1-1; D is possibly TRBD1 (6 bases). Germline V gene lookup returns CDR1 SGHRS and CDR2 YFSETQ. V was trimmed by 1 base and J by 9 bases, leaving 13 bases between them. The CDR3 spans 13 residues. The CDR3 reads CASSLQGSGKAFF. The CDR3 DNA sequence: TGCGCCAGCAGCTTGCAGGGGAGCGGGAAAGCTTTCTTT.

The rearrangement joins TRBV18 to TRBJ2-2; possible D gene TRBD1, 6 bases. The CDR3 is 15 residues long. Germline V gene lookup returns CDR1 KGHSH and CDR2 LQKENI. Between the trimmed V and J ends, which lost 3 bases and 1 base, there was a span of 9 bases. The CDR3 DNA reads TGTGCCAGCTCACCTATGGGACAGAACACCGGGGAGCTGTTTTTT. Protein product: CASSPMGQNTGELFF.

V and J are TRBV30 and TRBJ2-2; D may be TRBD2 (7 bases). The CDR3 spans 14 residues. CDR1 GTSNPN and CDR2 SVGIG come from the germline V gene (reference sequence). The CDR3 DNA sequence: TGTGCTTGCCGGGGGGCGACGAACACCGGGGAGCTGTTTTTT. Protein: CACRGATNTGELFF.

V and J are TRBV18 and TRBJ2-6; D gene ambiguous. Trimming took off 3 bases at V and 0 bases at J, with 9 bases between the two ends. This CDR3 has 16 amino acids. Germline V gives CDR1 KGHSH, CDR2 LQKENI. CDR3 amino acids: CASSPEPHSGANVLTF. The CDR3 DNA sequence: TGTGCCAGCTCACCTGAGCCCCACTCTGGGGCCAACGTCCTGACTTTC.

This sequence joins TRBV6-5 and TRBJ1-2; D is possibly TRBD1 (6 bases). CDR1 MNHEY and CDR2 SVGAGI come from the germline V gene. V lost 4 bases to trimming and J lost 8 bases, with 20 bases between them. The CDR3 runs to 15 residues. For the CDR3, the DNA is TGTGCCAGCAGTTCTCGAAACAGGGTCGGTAGAGGCTACACCTTC. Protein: CASSSRNRVGRGYTF.

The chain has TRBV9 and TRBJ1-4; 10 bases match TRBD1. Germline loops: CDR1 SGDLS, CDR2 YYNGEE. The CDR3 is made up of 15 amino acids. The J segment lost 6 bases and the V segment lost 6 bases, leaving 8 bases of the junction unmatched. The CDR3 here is CASTLEGTGDEKLFF. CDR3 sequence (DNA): TGTGCCAGCACCTTAGAGGGGACAGGGGATGAAAAACTGTTTTTT.

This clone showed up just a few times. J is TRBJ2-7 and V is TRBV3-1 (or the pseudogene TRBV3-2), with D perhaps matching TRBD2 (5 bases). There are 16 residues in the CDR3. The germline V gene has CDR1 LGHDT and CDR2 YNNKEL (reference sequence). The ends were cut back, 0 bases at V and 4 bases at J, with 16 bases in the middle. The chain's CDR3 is CASSQERGSERYEQYF. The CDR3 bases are TGTGCCAGCAGCCAAGAAAGAGGGAGCGAGAGATACGAGCAGTACTTC.

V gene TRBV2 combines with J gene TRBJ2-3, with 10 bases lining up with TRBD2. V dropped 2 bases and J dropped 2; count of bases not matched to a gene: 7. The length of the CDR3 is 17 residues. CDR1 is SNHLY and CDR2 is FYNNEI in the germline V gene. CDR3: CASSESTSGDYTDTQYF. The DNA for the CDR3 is TGTGCCAGCAGTGAAAGCACTAGCGGGGACTACACAGATACGCAGTATTTT. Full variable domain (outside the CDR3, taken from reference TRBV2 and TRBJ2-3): EPEVTQTPSHQVTQMGQEVILRCVPISNHLYFYWYRQILGQKVEFLVSFYNNEISEKSEIFDDQFSVERPDGSNFTLKIRSTKLEDSAMYFCASSESTSGDYTDTQYFGPGTRLTVL.

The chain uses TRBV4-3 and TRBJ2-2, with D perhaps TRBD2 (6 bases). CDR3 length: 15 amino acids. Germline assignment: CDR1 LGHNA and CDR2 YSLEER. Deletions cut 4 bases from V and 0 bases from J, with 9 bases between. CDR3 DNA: TGCGCCAGCAGCCCGGGACTGGCGAACACCGGGGAGCTGTTTTTT. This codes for CASSPGLANTGELFF.

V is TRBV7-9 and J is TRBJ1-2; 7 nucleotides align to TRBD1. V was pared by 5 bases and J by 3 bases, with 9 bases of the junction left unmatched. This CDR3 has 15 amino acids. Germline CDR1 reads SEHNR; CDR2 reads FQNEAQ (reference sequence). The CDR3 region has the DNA TGTGCCAGCAGCCCGCTGGGACAGCCAGACTATGGCTACACCTTC. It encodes CASSPLGQPDYGYTF.

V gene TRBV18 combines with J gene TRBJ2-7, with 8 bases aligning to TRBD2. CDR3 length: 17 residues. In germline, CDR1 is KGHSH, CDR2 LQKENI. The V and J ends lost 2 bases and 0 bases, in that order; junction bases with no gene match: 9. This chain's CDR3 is CASSPLISAGGSYEQYF. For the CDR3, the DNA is TGTGCCAGCTCACCATTAATCTCGGCGGGGGGCTCCTACGAGCAGTACTTC.

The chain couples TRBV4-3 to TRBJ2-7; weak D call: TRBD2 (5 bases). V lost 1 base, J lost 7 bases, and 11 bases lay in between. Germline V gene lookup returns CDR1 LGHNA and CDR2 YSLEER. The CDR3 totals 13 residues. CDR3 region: CASSQGRSWEQYF. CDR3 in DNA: TGCGCCAGCAGCCAAGGGAGGTCTTGGGAGCAGTACTTC.

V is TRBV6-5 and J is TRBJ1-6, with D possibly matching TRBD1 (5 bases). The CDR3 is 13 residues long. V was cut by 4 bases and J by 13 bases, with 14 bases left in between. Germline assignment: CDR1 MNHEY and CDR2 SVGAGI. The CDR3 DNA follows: TGTGCCAGCAGTTGGGGGGACCGGAGTCCCCTCCACTTT. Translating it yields CASSWGDRSPLHF.

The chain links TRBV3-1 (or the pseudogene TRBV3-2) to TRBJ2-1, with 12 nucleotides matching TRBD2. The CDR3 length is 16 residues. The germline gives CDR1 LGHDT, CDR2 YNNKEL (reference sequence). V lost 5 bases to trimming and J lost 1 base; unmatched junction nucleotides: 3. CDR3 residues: CASSSLAGGSYNEQFF. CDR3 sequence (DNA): TGTGCCAGCAGCTCACTAGCGGGGGGTTCCTACAATGAGCAGTTCTTC.

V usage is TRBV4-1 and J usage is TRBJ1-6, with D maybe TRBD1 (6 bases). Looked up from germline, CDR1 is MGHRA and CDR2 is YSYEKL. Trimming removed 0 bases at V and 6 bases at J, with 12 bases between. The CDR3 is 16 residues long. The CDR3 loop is CASSQEGAVGNSPLHF. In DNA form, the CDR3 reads TGCGCCAGCAGCCAAGAGGGGGCAGTAGGTAATTCACCCCTCCACTTT.